Here is one T cell receptor beta chain with its context. The germline CDR1 and CDR2 sequences are KGHSH and LQKENI. Trimming removed 2 bases from V and 6 bases from J; junction bases left unmatched: 6. The CDR3 covers 14 residues. Libraries were prepared by immunoSEQ multiplex PCR; TCRdb keeps only in-frame clonotypes and omits some of them. The table lists over 350,000 clones, roughly 90% of them singletons. The data derive from a study of blood T cell repertoires in COVID-19. The source material was PBMCs or T cells enriched from blood (not recorded which). J is TRBJ2-5 and V is TRBV18; TRBD2 matches at 7 bases. The clonotype originates from a woman between 40 and 55 years old who had been exposed to COVID-19. DNA for the CDR3: TGTGCCAGCTCACCAGGACTAGTTCGTCAGACCCAGTACTTC. This translates into CASSPGLVRQTQYF.